Listed below are T cell receptor beta chains from one sample, sequenced in a study of cytomegalovirus exposure and HLA in healthy donors. The method was immunoSEQ multiplex PCR; TCRdb's version includes in-frame clones alone and lacks a portion of them. The sample has some 200,000 clones, roughly 80% seen once. The specimen was PBMCs. All receptors derive from a man aged 35-49 years in good health and CMV-seropositive. Each CDR3 is given with its conserved first and last residue. Fields, in order: V gene, CDR3 protein.

>TRBV7-3
CASSVIAGGVTDTQYF
>TRBV27
CASSTGTGSTQYF
>TRBV4-3
CASSQGLQGRETQYF
>TRBV2
CASKVGLAGWADTQYF
>TRBV9
CASSVEDGYGWETQYF
>TRBV19
CASSRPGQAYQPQHF
>TRBV20-1
CGPSDQPQHF
>TRBV7-9
CASSLLQANTEAFF
>TRBV7-2
CASRTGGSYNEQFF
>TRBV30
CAWSVASGGAEQYF
>TRBV6-5
CASTFQGISYEQYF